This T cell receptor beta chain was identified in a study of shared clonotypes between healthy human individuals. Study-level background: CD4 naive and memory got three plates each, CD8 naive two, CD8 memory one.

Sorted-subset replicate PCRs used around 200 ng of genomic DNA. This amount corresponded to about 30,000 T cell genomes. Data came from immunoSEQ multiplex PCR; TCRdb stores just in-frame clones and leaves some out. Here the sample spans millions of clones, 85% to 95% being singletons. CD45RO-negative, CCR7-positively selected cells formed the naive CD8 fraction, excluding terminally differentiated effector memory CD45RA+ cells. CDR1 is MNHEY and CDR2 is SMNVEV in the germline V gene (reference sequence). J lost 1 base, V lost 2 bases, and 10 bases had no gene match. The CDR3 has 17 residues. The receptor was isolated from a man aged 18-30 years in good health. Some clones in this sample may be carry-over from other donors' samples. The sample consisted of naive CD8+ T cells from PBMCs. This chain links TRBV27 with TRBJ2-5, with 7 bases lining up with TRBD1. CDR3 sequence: CASSLLGTAGSQETQYF. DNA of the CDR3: TGTGCCAGCAGTTTACTCGGGACAGCTGGGTCCCAAGAGACCCAGTACTTC.